This TCR beta chain was recorded in a study of blood T cell repertoires in COVID-19. Clones were sequenced by immunoSEQ multiplex PCR, and TCRdb holds only the in-frame ones, with some missing. The sample consists of nearly 350,000 clones, about 90% of them appearing once. The CDR3 has 19 amino acids. The J segment lost 6 bases and the V segment lost 1 base, leaving 8 bases of the junction unmatched. The V gene's germline CDR1 is KGHDR and CDR2 SFDVKD. The clonotype originates from a woman between 18 and 30 years old who had recovered from COVID-19. The sample taken for sequencing was peripheral blood. The chain combines TRBV24-1 with TRBJ2-2; TRBD2 matches 15 bases. For the CDR3, the DNA is TGTGCCACCAGTGATTTAGGGGGACTAGCGGGAGGCCCGGCCGGGGAGCTGTTTTTT. Translation gives CATSDLGGLAGGPAGELFF.